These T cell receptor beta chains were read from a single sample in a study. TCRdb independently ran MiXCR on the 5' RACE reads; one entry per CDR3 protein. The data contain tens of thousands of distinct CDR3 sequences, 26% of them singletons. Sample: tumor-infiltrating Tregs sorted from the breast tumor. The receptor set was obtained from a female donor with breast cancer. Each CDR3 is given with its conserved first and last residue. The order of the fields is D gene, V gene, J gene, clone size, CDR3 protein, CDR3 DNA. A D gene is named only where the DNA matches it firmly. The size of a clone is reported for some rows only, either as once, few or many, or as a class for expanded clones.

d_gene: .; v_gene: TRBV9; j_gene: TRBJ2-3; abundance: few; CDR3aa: CASSVVPAGTQYF; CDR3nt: TGTGCCAGCAGCGTAGTCCCAGCAGGTACGCAGTATTTT
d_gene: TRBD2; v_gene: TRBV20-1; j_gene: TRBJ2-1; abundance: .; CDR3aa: CSASWGTSGSNEQFF; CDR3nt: TGCAGTGCTAGTTGGGGAACTAGCGGGAGCAATGAGCAGTTCTTC
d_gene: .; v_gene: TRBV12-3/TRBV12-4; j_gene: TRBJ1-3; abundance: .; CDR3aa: CASSLVSGAAGNTIYF; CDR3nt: TGTGCCAGCAGTTTAGTATCCGGGGCTGCGGGAAACACCATATATTTT
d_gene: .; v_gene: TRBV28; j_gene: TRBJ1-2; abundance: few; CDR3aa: CASRAPYGYTF; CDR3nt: TGTGCCAGCAGGGCCCCCTATGGCTACACCTTC
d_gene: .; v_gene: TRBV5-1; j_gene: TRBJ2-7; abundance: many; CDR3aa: CASSLDRNEQYF; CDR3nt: TGCGCCAGCAGCTTGGACAGAAACGAGCAGTACTTC
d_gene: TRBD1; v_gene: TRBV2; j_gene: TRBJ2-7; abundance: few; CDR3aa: CASRRQGAIYEQYF; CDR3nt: TGTGCCAGCAGGAGACAGGGGGCTATCTACGAGCAGTACTTC
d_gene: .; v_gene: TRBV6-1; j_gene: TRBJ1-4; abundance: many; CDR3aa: CASSEFDGRAEKLFF; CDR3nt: TGTGCCAGCAGTGAATTCGATGGGAGAGCTGAAAAACTGTTTTTT
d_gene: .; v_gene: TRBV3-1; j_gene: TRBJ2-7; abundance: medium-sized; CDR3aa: CASSQGHRDEQYF; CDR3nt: TGTGCCAGCAGCCAAGGCCACAGGGACGAGCAGTACTTC
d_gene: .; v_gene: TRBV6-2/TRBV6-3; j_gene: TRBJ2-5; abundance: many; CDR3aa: CASSWRHQSQETQYF; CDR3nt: TGTGCCAGCAGTTGGAGACACCAAAGTCAAGAGACCCAGTACTTC
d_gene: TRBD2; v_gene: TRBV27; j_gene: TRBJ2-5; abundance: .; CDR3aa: CASRRLAGYQETQYF; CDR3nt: TGTGCCAGCCGCCGACTAGCGGGGTACCAAGAGACCCAGTACTTC
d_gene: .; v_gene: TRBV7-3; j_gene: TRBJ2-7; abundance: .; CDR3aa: CASSPRREYEQYF; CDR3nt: TGTGCCAGCAGCCCTCGACGGGAGTACGAGCAGTACTTC
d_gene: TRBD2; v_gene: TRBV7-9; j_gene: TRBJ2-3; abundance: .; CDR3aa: CASSFPSSGIADTQYF; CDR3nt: TGTGCCAGCAGCTTCCCTTCTAGCGGGATCGCAGATACGCAGTATTTT
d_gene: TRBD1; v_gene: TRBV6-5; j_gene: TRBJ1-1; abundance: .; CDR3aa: CASSTGTGNTEAFF; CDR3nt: TGTGCCAGCAGCACCGGGACAGGGAACACTGAAGCTTTCTTT
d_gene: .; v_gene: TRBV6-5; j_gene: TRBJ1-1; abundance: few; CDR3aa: CASRWGTEAFF; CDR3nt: TGTGCCAGCCGGTGGGGCACTGAAGCTTTCTTT
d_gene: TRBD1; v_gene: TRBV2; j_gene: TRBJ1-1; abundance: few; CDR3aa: CASSDSTLQGRNTEAFF; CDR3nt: TGTGCCAGCAGTGATAGCACGTTACAGGGGAGGAACACTGAAGCTTTCTTT
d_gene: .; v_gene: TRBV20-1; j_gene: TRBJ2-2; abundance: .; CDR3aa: CSARVGGGELFF; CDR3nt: TGCAGTGCTAGAGTCGGAGGCGGGGAGCTGTTTTTT
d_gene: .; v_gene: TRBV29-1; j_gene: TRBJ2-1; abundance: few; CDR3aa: CSVERDLGHNEQFF; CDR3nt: TGCAGCGTTGAGAGGGACCTAGGCCACAATGAGCAGTTCTTC
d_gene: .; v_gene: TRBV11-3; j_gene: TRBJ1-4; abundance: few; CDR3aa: CASSPGTGEKLFF; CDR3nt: TGTGCCAGCAGCCCGGGCACTGGCGAAAAACTGTTTTTT
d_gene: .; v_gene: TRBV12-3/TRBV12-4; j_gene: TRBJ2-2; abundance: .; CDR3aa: CASSFQRVIGELFF; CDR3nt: TGTGCCAGCAGTTTCCAACGGGTAATCGGGGAGCTGTTTTTT
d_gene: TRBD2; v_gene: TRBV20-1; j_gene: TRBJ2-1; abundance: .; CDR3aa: CSARDRASGKYNEQFF; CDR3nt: TGCAGTGCTAGAGATCGGGCTAGCGGGAAATACAATGAGCAGTTCTTC
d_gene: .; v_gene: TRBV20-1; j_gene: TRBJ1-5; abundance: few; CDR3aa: CSATKRGSHNQPQHF; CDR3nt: TGCAGTGCCACTAAAAGGGGGTCGCACAATCAGCCCCAGCATTTT
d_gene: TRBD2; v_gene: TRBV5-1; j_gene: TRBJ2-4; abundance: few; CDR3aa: CASSLAGGGQNIQYF; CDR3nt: TGCGCCAGCAGCTTGGCCGGGGGGGGCCAGAACATTCAGTACTTC
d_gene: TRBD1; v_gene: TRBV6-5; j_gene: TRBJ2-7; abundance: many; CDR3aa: CASSPDRVGVEQYF; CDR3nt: TGTGCCAGCAGTCCAGACAGGGTAGGGGTCGAGCAGTACTTC
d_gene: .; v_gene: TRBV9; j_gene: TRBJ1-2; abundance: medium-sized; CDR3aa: CASSPGQRTNYGYTF; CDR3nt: TGTGCCAGCAGCCCAGGACAGCGAACGAACTATGGCTACACCTTC
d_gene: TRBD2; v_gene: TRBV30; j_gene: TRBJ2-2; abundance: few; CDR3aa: CARESRPTGELFF; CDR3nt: TGTGCGCGGGAGAGCAGGCCCACCGGGGAGCTGTTTTTT
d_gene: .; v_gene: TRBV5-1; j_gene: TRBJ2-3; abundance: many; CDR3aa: CASSLLGGVVNTQYF; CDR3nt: TGCGCCAGCAGCTTACTGGGGGGCGTCGTAAATACGCAGTATTTT
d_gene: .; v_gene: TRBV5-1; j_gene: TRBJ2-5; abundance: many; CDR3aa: CASSFGVGETQYF; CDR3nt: TGCGCCAGCAGCTTCGGGGTAGGAGAGACCCAGTACTTC
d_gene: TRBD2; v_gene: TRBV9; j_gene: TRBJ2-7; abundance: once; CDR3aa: CASSPHLAGDDEQYF; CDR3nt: TGTGCCAGCAGCCCTCATTTAGCGGGAGACGACGAGCAGTACTTC
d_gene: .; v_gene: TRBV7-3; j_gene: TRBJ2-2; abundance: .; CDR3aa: CASSLVEGTGELFF; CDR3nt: TGTGCCAGCAGCTTAGTAGAGGGTACCGGGGAGCTGTTTTTT